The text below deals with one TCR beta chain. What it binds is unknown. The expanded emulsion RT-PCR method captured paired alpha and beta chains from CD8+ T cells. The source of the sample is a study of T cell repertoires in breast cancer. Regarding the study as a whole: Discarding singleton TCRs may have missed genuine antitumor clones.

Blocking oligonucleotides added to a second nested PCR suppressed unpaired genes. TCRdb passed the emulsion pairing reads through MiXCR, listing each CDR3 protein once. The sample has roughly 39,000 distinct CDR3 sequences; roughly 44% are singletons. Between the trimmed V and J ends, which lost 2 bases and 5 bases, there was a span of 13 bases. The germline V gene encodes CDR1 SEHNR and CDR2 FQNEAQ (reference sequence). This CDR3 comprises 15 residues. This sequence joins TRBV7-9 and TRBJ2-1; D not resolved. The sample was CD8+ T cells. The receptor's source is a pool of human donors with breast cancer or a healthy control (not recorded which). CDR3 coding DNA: TGTGCCAGCAGCTTAATGGGTTCGTTCCACAATGAGCAGTTCTTC. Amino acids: CASSLMGSFHNEQFF.